This entry describes one T cell receptor (beta chain). Its antigen is undetermined. At the DNA level, this CDR3 is encoded by other sequences in the same sample as well. The record originates from a study of shared clonotypes between healthy human individuals. CDR3 length: 14 amino acids. Germline lookup yields CDR1 SEHNR and CDR2 FQNEAQ (reference sequence). Trimming stripped 3 bases from V and 8 bases from J, with 11 bases between. Findings and limits, study-wide: Sorted-subset samples were not fully sequenced, rarefaction indicated.

The assay was immunoSEQ multiplex PCR, and TCRdb's table has in-frame clones only and misses some. The table has approximately 2.5 million clones, around 94% seen once; the top ten hold around 0.14%. The sequence came from a man younger than 30 in good health. The chain employs TRBV7-9 and TRBJ1-6; D might be TRBD1 (5 bases). The sample consisted of naive CD4+ T cells sorted from blood. Subset denoted: CD45RA+ positively selected. Here the CDR3 reads CASSFSRGDSPLHF. CDR3 DNA: TGTGCCAGCAGCTTTTCGCGGGGCGATTCACCCCTCCACTTT.